The sequence of this T cell receptor (beta chain) was determined in a study of memory CD4+ T cells and cytomegalovirus serostatus. Study at large: This sample comes from healthy Belgian adults, fewer than ten CMV seropositive, 20 to 25 seronegative. Study-wide findings and caveats: CMV serostatus prediction reached median AUC about 0.95, or 0.9 with US-trained model. Each of 67 CMV-associated TCRbeta sequences occurred in one to five individuals.

Germline V gene sequence: CDR1 SGHTA, CDR2 FQGNSA. CDR3 length equals 14 residues. Losses at the gene ends were 1 base for V and 5 bases for J; bases not matched to a gene: 4. Original handling: After removing out-of-frame reads, around 2,000,000 distinct TCRbeta sequences remained. Clones were sequenced by immunoSEQ multiplex PCR, and TCRdb holds only the in-frame ones, with some missing. V, J and clone size are those of that table, while D and trimming were read from the DNA. The sample has about 56,000 clones, around 76% seen once. With respect to this clone: Antigen: not known.

Single viable CD3+CD4+CD8-CD45RO+ cells were sorted as the memory CD4+ T cells. Sequencing was performed on memory CD4+ T cells from blood. The V gene is TRBV7-2, the J gene TRBJ2-7; the match to TRBD1 covers 8 bases. This TCR was recovered from an adult in good health and CMV-seronegative. CDR3 sequence (DNA): TGTGCCAGCAGCTTAGACAGGGGGAGCGACGAGCAGTACTTC. It specifies CASSLDRGSDEQYF.